Following are 26 T cell receptor beta chains from one sample sequenced in a study of shared clonotypes between healthy human individuals. Sequencing was performed with immunoSEQ multiplex PCR; in TCRdb, only in-frame clones are kept and a portion is missing. Here the sample spans some 2 million clones, about 95% being singletons. CD45RO negativity and positive selection for CCR7 defined naive CD8 cells, a population that excluded terminally differentiated effector memory CD45RA+ cells. Sequenced sample: naive CD8+ T cells sorted from blood. The receptors come from a man younger than 30 in good health.

This chain connects TRBV30 to TRBJ1-2; 9 positions match TRBD1. After removal of 0 bases from V and 8 bases from J, the junction contained 4 bases not matched to a gene. Germline V lookup: CDR1 GTSNPN, CDR2 SVGIG (reference sequence). CDR3 length: 13 residues. The DNA of the CDR3 is TGTGCCTGGAGTGTACAGGGGGCAGGAGGCTACACCTTC. It specifies CAWSVQGAGGYTF.

This rearrangement joins TRBV11-2 to TRBJ2-1; 8 nucleotides line up with TRBD1. V dropped 4 bases and J dropped 1; count of bases not matched to a gene: 6. The length of the CDR3 is 16 residues. In germline, CDR1 is SGHAT, CDR2 FQNNGV. The CDR3 sequence: CASSSNGQGSYNEQFF. Written as DNA, the CDR3 is TGTGCCAGCAGCTCAAATGGACAGGGTTCCTACAATGAGCAGTTCTTC.

A word on this clone: Germline is not matched at one junction end, which may reflect a read error. J is TRBJ2-3 and V is TRBV28; 11 bases match TRBD2. CDR1 MDHEN and CDR2 SYDVKM come from the germline V gene. The CDR3 length is 15 residues. CDR3 loop: CASNLAGGPPDTQYF. The CDR3 DNA sequence: TGTGCCAGCAATTTAGCGGGGGGGCCCCCAGATACGCAGTATTTT.

The rearrangement joins TRBV7-9 to TRBJ1-5; possible D gene TRBD1, 6 bases. V gave up 1 base and J gave up 1 base, with 8 bases separating them. Germline V gene data show CDR1 as SEHNR and CDR2 as FQNEAQ (reference sequence). This CDR3 has 15 amino acids. The CDR3 nucleotides are TGTGCCAGCAGCTTAGGAGGGGGGAGCAATCAGCCCCAGCATTTT. Its translation is CASSLGGGSNQPQHF.

The gene calls are TRBV30 and TRBJ2-3; no clear D. CDR3 length: 12 residues. The germline CDR1 and CDR2 sequences are GTSNPN and SVGIG (reference sequence). Trimming cost V 4 bases and J 6 bases, with 11 bases left between them. The CDR3 loop reads CAWMRPSDTQYF. For the CDR3, the DNA is TGTGCCTGGATGAGGCCCTCCGATACGCAGTATTTT.

V gene TRBV30 combines with J gene TRBJ1-4; unclear D gene. Germline CDR1 reads GTSNPN; CDR2 reads SVGIG (reference sequence). The CDR3 spans 14 residues. V shed 1 base and J shed 0 bases, with 6 bases lying between them. CDR3 region: CAWSGEATNEKLFF. CDR3 coding DNA: TGTGCCTGGAGTGGGGAAGCAACTAATGAAAAACTGTTTTTT.

As for this clone: This CDR3 is also generated by other DNA sequences in the sample. The rearrangement joins TRBV27 to TRBJ2-7; tentatively, D is TRBD1 (5 bases). V was shortened by 2 bases and J by 3 bases, with 11 bases between the two germline ends. Germline CDR1 reads MNHEY; CDR2 reads SMNVEV (reference sequence). CDR3 size: 14 residues. This chain's CDR3 is CASSLRGQVYEQYF. The CDR3 DNA follows: TGTGCCAGCAGTTTAAGGGGTCAAGTCTACGAGCAGTACTTC.

This rearrangement joins TRBV4-3 to TRBJ2-7; TRBD1 matches 7 bases. The CDR3 is 14 amino acids. V dropped 0 bases and J dropped 12; count of bases not matched to a gene: 11. CDR1 is LGHNA and CDR2 is YSLEER in the germline V gene. The CDR3 sequence is CASSQDRDGTALYF. CDR3 nucleotide sequence: TGCGCCAGCAGCCAAGACAGGGACGGGACAGCCCTGTACTTC.

The chain combines TRBV10-2 with TRBJ1-6; the D gene is possibly TRBD1 (6 bases). The CDR3 length is 17 residues. The germline V and J ends were trimmed by 10 bases and 0 bases, with 19 bases remaining between them. Germline V lookup: CDR1 WSHSY, CDR2 SAAADI. This CDR3 reads CANQQGPWGSYNSPLHF. Written as DNA, the CDR3 is TGCGCCAACCAACAGGGACCCTGGGGCTCCTATAATTCACCCCTCCACTTT.

This clone is a singleton in its sample. The CDR3 DNA reads TGTGCCAGCAACGCCGGGACATCTATTTCGAACACCGGGGAGCTGTTTTTT. Protein product: CASNAGTSISNTGELFF. The chain carries TRBV27 and TRBJ2-2; D might be TRBD1 (6 bases). V was trimmed by 7 bases and J by 0 bases, leaving 18 bases between them. This CDR3 is built from 17 residues. Germline values: CDR1 MNHEY, CDR2 SMNVEV (reference sequence).

The chain joins TRBV28 to TRBJ2-6; perhaps TRBD1 as D (6 bases). The CDR3 runs to 19 residues. V lost 0 bases to trimming and J lost 0 bases, with 15 bases between them. CDR1 and CDR2 (germline): MDHEN, SYDVKM. CDR3 coding DNA: TGTGCCAGCAGTTTATGGGGCCCGGACAGCAGCTCTGGGGCCAACGTCCTGACTTTC. Translated: CASSLWGPDSSSGANVLTF.

Remarks on this clone: Other DNA sequences in this sample translate to the same CDR3. V usage is TRBV9 and J usage is TRBJ1-1; a possible D gene is TRBD1 (6 bases). The V gene lost 0 bases and the J gene lost 8 bases, with 14 bases spanning the gap. Germline loops: CDR1 SGDLS, CDR2 YYNGEE. The CDR3 has 14 residues. The CDR3 DNA sequence: TGTGCCAGCAGCGTAGGGGGAGGGACAACGGAAGCTTTCTTT. Translation gives CASSVGGGTTEAFF.

The rearrangement links TRBV21-1 to TRBJ1-2; the table's D call, TRBD1, has no DNA check behind it. TRBV21-1 is reported as a pseudogene. This CDR3 has 16 amino acids. CDR3 sequence (DNA): TGTGCCAGCAGCAGACCGGGACAGGGGTTCGACTATGGCTACACCTTC. As protein: CASSRPGQGFDYGYTF.

The chain is built from TRBV6-6 and TRBJ1-5, with D unresolved. CDR1 MNHNY and CDR2 SVGAGI come from the germline V gene (reference sequence). V shed 10 bases and J shed 1 base, with 11 bases lying between them. The CDR3 length is 13 residues. The CDR3 nucleotides are TGTGCCACCAATTGGCTGAGCAATCAGCCCCAGCATTTT. The encoded protein is CATNWLSNQPQHF.

V is TRBV2 and J is TRBJ1-1; the D is unclear. This CDR3 is built from 15 residues. V dropped 2 bases and J dropped 0 bases, with 10 bases sitting between them. The germline CDR1 and CDR2 sequences are SNHLY and FYNNEI. CDR3 protein: CASSEFSAVNTEAFF. The DNA for the CDR3 is TGTGCCAGCAGTGAATTTTCCGCAGTGAACACTGAAGCTTTCTTT.

The V call is TRBV5-1, the J call TRBJ1-1; the D gene is possibly TRBD1 (6 bases). The V and J ends lost 3 bases and 1 base respectively, with 16 bases between them. Germline CDR1 and CDR2: SGHRS and YFSETQ. This CDR3 is built from 16 residues. The CDR3 DNA sequence: TGCGCCAGCAGCTCGACCAGGGGATATTCGAACACTGAAGCTTTCTTT. This sequence encodes CASSSTRGYSNTEAFF. Combining the CDR3 with reference TRBV5-1 and TRBJ1-1 gives the whole variable domain KAGVTQTPRYLIKTRGQQVTLSCSPISGHRSVSWYQQTPGQGLQFLFEYFSETQRNKGNFPGRFSGRQFSNSRSEMNVSTLELGDSALYLCASSSTRGYSNTEAFFGQGTRLTVV.

CDR3: CASSSGTSLQETQYF. CDR3 coding DNA: TGTGCCAGCAGCTCCGGGACTAGCCTCCAAGAGACCCAGTACTTC. V gene TRBV7-9 combines with J gene TRBJ2-5, with TRBD2 identical over 9 bases. J was trimmed by 1 base and V by 4 bases; bases with no gene match: 4. Germline CDR1 reads SEHNR; CDR2 reads FQNEAQ (reference sequence). This CDR3 contains 15 residues.

V gene TRBV25-1 combines with J gene TRBJ2-2, with D hard to call. Trimming left V 4 bases short and J 5 bases short, with 5 bases between. This CDR3 comprises 12 residues. Per germline, CDR1 MGHDK and CDR2 SYGVNS. CDR3 nucleotides: TGTGCCAGCAGTGGGGGTACCGGGGAGCTGTTTTTT. Residues: CASSGGTGELFF.

This chain joins TRBV4-1 and TRBJ2-7, with D perhaps matching TRBD1 or TRBD2 (5 bases each). This CDR3 is 15 amino acids long. Germline V CDR1 and CDR2: MGHRA, YSYEKL. Trimming took 4 bases from V and 0 from J, leaving 13 bases between them. The CDR3 DNA sequence: TGCGCCAGCAGCCTCCGGGACGGAGACTCCTACGAGCAGTACTTC. This translates into CASSLRDGDSYEQYF.

The genes are TRBV5-1 and TRBJ1-1, with 11 bases identical to TRBD1. The germline CDR1 and CDR2 sequences are SGHRS and YFSETQ. Losses at the gene ends were 4 bases for V and 1 base for J; bases not matched to a gene: 6. This CDR3 has 16 residues. The CDR3 loop reads CASSPGQGAENTEAFF. The CDR3 bases are TGCGCCAGCAGCCCCGGACAGGGGGCGGAGAACACTGAAGCTTTCTTT.

The chain carries TRBV29-1 and TRBJ2-7; D is unresolved. This CDR3 is built from 13 residues. Per the germline V gene, CDR1 is SQVTM and CDR2 is ANQGSEA. V was pared by 4 bases and J by 2 bases, with 12 bases between. The CDR3 nucleotides read TGCAGCGTTGTCACCTCGCTAGCCTACGAGCAGTACTTC. This sequence encodes CSVVTSLAYEQYF.

The V and J genes are TRBV11-2 and TRBJ1-1; D possibly corresponds to TRBD1 (5 bases). This CDR3 contains 14 residues. The V gene lost 0 bases and the J gene lost 7 bases, with 12 bases spanning the gap. Germline lookup yields CDR1 SGHAT and CDR2 FQNNGV. CDR3 in amino acids: CASSLDGGEDEAFF. The CDR3 DNA reads TGTGCCAGCAGCTTAGATGGAGGGGAAGATGAAGCTTTCTTT.

The CDR3 region is CASSSFSGGHTDTQYF. Here the CDR3 DNA reads TGTGCCAGCAGCTCCTTTAGCGGGGGGCATACAGATACGCAGTATTTT. This rearrangement joins TRBV7-9 to TRBJ2-3; 10 nucleotides align to TRBD2. V was pared by 4 bases and J by 3 bases, with 7 bases of the junction left unmatched. Germline CDR1 and CDR2: SEHNR and FQNEAQ (reference sequence). The CDR3 runs 16 residues.

The genes are TRBV7-6 and TRBJ1-1; 12 positions match TRBD1. This CDR3 is built from 16 residues. Germline V CDR1 and CDR2: SGHVS, FNYEAQ. V lost 5 bases to trimming and J lost 3 bases; unmatched junction nucleotides: 7. CDR3 sequence: CASSPGQGALDTEAFF. CDR3 DNA: TGTGCCAGCAGCCCGGGACAGGGGGCGTTGGACACTGAAGCTTTCTTT.

This clone was detected once. This chain joins TRBV10-3 and TRBJ2-3, with D possibly being TRBD2 (6 bases). The germline V gene has CDR1 ENHRY and CDR2 SYGVKD. V gave up 1 base and J gave up 2 bases, with 19 bases separating them. This CDR3 is built from 18 residues. The CDR3 loop is CAISEFPGIAENTDTQYF. CDR3 in DNA: TGTGCCATCAGTGAGTTCCCGGGGATAGCGGAGAACACAGATACGCAGTATTTT.

The genes are TRBV9 and TRBJ2-7; 9 nucleotides agree with TRBD1. In germline, CDR1 is SGDLS, CDR2 YYNGEE. The J segment lost 5 bases and the V segment lost 3 bases, leaving 18 bases of the junction unmatched. The CDR3 is made up of 18 amino acids. The CDR3 loop is CASSAAAAGTGFPHEQYF. The CDR3 DNA follows: TGTGCCAGCAGCGCGGCTGCAGCCGGGACAGGGTTCCCCCACGAGCAGTACTTC.